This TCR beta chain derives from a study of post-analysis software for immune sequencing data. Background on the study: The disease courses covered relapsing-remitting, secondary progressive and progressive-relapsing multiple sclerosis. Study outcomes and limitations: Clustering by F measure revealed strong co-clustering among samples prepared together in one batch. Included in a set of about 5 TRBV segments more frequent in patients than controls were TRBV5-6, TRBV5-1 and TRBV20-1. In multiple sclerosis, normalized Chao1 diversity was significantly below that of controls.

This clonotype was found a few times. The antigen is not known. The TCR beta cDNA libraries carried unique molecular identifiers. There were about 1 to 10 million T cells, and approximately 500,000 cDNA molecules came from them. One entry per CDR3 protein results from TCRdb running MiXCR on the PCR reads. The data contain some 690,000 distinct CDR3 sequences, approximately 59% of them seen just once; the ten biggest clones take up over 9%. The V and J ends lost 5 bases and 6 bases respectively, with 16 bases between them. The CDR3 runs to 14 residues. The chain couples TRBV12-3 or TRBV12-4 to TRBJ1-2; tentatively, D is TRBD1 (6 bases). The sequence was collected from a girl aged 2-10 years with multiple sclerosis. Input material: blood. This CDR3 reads CASSAGPGANGYTF. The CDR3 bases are TGTGCCAGCAGTGCCGGACCGGGGGCTAATGGCTACACCTTC.